This T cell receptor (beta chain) was sequenced during a study of blood T cell repertoires in COVID-19. Study information: Spain, Italy and the United States supplied samples that represented acute and convalescent COVID-19. Nucleic acid was either cDNA or gDNA, and it came from T cells, B-cell-depleted T cells, or PBMCs.

The CDR3 is made up of 14 amino acids. The germline V gene has CDR1 SGDLS and CDR2 YYNGEE. With V trimmed by 3 bases and J by 8 bases, 5 bases remained unmatched. Authors' methods: Amplifying reference gene primers gave estimates of nucleated cell counts. Assay used: immunoSEQ multiplex PCR; TCRdb lists only in-frame clones, some missing. V, J and clone size were drawn from that table, and D and trimming were deduced from the DNA. This sample has about 110,000 clones, with about 89% found just once. The genes are TRBV9 and TRBJ1-4, with TRBD1 matching 9 bases. The source is a middle-aged man with acute or convalescent COVID-19. The material sequenced was peripheral blood. Written as DNA, the CDR3 is TGTGCCAGCAGCGCACAGGGGGCAGAAGAAAAACTGTTTTTT. Amino acid sequence: CASSAQGAEEKLFF.